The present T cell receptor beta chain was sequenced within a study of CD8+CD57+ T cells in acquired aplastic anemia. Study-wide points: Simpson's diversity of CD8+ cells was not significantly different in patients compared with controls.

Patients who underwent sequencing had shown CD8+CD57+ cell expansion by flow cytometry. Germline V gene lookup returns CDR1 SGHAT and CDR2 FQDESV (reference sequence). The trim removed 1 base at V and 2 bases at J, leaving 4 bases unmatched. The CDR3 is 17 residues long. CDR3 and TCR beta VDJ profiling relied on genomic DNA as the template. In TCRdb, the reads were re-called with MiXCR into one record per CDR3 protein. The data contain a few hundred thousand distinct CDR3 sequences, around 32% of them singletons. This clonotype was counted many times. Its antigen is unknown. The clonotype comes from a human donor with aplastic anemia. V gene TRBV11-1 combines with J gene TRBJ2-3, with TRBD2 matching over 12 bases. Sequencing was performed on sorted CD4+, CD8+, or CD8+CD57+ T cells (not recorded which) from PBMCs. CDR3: CASSLGTSGTYTDTQYF. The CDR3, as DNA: TGTGCCAGCAGCTTAGGGACTAGCGGGACATACACAGATACGCAGTATTTT.